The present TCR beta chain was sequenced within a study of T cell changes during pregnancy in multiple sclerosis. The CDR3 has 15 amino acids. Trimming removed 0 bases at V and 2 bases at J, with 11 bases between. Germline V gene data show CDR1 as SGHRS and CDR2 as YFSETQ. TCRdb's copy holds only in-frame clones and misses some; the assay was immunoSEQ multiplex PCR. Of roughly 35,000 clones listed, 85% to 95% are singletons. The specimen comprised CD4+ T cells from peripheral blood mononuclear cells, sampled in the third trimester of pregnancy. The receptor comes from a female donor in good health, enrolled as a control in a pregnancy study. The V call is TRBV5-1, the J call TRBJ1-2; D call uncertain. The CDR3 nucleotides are TGCGCCAGCAGCTTGGCTGAGGGAGGGAACTATGGCTACACCTTC. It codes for CASSLAEGGNYGYTF.